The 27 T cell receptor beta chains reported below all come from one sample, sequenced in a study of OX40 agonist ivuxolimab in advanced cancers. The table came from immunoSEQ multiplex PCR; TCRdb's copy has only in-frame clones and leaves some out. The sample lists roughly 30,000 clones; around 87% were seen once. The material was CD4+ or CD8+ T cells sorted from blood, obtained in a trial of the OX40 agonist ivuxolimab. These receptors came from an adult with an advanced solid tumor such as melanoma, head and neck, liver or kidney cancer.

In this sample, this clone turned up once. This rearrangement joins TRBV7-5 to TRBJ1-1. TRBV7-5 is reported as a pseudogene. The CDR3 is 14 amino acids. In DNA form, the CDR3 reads TGTGCCAGAAGCTTAGGGTCCGGGGTTCCTGAAGCTTTCTTT. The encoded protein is CARSLGSGVPEAFF.

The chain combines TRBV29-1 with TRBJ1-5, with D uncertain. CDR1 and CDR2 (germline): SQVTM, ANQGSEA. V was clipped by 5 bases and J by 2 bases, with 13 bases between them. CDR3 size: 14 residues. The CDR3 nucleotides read TGCAGCGTTCAGCCGGCTGGCGGCAATCAGCCCCAGCATTTT. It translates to CSVQPAGGNQPQHF. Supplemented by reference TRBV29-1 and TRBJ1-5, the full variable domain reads SAVISQKPSRDICQRGTSLTIQCQVDSQVTMMFWYRQQPGQSLTLIATANQGSEATYESGFVIDKFPISRPNLTFSTLTVSNMSPEDSSIYLCSVQPAGGNQPQHFGDGTRLSIL.

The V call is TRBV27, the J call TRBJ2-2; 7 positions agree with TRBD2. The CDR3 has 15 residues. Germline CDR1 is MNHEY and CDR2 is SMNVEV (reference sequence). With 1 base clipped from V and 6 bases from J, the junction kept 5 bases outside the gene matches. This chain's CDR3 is CASSLLVAGPGELFF. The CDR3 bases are TGTGCCAGCAGTTTATTGGTAGCGGGCCCCGGGGAGCTGTTTTTT.

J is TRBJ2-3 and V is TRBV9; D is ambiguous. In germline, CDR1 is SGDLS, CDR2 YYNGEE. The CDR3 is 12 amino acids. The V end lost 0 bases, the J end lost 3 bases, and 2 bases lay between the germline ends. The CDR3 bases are TGTGCCAGCAGCGTAGAGACAGATACGCAGTATTTT. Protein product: CASSVETDTQYF.

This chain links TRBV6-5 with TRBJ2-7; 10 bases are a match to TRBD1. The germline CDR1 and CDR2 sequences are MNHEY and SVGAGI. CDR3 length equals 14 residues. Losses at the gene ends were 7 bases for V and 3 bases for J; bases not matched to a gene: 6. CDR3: CASTSGQGYYEQYF. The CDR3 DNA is TGTGCCAGCACCTCGGGACAGGGGTACTACGAGCAGTACTTC.

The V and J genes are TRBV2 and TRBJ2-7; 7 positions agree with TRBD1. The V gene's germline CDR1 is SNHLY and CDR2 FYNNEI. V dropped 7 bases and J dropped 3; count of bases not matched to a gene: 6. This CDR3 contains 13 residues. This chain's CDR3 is CASIGTAVYEQYF. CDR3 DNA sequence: TGTGCCAGCATTGGGACAGCAGTCTACGAGCAGTACTTC.

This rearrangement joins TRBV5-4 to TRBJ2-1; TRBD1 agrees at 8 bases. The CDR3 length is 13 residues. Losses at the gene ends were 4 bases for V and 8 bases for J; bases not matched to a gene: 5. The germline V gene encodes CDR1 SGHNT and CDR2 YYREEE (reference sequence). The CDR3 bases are TGTGCCAGCAGCCCCGACAGGGGCGATGAGCAGTTCTTC. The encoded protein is CASSPDRGDEQFF.

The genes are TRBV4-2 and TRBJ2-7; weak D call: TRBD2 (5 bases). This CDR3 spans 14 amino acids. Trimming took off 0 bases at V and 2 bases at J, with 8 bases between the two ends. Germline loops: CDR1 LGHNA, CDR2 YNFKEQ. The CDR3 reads CASSQDREPYEQYF. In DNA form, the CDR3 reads TGTGCCAGCAGCCAAGATCGGGAACCCTACGAGCAGTACTTC.

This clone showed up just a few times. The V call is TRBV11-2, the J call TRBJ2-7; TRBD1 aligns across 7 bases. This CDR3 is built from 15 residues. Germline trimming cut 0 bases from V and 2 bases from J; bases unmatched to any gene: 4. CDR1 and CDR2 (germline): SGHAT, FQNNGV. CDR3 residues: CASSLEQGYPYEQYF. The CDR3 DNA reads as TGTGCCAGCAGCTTAGAACAGGGGTACCCCTACGAGCAGTACTTC.

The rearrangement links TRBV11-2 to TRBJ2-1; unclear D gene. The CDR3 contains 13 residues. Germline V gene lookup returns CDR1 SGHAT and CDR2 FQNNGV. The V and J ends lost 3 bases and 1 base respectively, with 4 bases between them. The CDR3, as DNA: TGTGCCAGCAGCTTGGAGTCCTACAATGAGCAGTTCTTC. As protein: CASSLESYNEQFF.

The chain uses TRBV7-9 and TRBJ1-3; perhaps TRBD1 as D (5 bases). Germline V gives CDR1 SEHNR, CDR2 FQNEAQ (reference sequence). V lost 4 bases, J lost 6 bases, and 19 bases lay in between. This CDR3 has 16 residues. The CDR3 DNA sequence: TGTGCCAGCAGCTCAAAGGGGCGTTTGTTAGAAAACACCATATATTTT. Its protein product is CASSSKGRLLENTIYF.

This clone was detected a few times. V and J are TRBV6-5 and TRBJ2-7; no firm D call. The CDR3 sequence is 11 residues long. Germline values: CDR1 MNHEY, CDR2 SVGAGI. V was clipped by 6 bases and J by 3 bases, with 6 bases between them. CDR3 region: CASSTIYEQYF. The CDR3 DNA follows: TGTGCCAGCAGCACAATCTACGAGCAGTACTTC.

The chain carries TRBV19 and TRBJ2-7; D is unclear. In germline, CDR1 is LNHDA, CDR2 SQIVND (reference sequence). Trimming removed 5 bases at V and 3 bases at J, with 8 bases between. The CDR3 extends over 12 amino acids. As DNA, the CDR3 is TGTGCCAGTAGTTCCTCCAGCTACGAGCAGTACTTC. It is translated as CASSSSSYEQYF.

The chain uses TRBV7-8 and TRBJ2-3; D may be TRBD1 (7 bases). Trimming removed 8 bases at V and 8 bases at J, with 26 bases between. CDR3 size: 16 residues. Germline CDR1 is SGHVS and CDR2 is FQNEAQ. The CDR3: CASVMTGTQTMATQYF. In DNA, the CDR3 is TGTGCCAGCGTTATGACAGGGACTCAAACGATGGCTACGCAGTATTTT. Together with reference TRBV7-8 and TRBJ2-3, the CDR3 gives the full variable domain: GAGVSQSPRYKVAKRGQDVALRCDPISGHVSLFWYQQALGQGPEFLTYFQNEAQLDKSGLPSDRFFAERPEGSVSTLKIQRTQQEDSAVYLCASVMTGTQTMATQYFGPGTRLTVL.

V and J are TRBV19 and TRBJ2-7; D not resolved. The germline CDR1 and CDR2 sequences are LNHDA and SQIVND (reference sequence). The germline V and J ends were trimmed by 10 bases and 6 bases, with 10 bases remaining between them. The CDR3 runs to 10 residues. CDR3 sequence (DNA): TGTGCCACCCGGATGGGCGAGCAGTACTTC. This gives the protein CATRMGEQYF. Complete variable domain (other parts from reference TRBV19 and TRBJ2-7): DGGITQSPKYLFRKEGQNVTLSCEQNLNHDAMYWYRQDPGQGLRLIYYSQIVNDFQKGDIAEGYSVSREKKESFPLTVTSAQKNPTAFYLCATRMGEQYFGPGTRLTVT.

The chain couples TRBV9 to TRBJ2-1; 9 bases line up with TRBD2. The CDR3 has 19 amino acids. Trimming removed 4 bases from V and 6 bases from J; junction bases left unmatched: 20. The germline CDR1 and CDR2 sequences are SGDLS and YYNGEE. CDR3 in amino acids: CASSLTGSQRGASGNEQFF. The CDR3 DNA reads TGTGCCAGCAGCCTTACAGGGAGCCAGCGGGGGGCCTCAGGCAATGAGCAGTTCTTC. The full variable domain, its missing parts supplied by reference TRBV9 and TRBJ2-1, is DSGVTQTPKHLITATGQRVTLRCSPRSGDLSVYWYQQSLDQGLQFLIQYYNGEERAKGNILERFSAQQFPDLHSELNLSSLELGDSALYFCASSLTGSQRGASGNEQFFGPGTRLTVL.

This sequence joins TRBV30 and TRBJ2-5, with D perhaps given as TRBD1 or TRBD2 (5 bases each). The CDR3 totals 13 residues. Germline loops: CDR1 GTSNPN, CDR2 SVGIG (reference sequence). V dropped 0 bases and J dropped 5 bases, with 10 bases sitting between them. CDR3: CAWSVWGFETQYF. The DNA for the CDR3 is TGTGCCTGGAGTGTTTGGGGGTTCGAGACCCAGTACTTC.

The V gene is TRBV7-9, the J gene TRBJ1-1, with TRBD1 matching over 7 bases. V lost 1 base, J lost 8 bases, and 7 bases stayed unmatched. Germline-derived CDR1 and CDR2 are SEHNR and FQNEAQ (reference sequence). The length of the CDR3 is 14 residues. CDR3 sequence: CASSLVGGGREAFF. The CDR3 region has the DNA TGTGCCAGCAGCTTAGTAGGAGGGGGCAGGGAAGCTTTCTTT.

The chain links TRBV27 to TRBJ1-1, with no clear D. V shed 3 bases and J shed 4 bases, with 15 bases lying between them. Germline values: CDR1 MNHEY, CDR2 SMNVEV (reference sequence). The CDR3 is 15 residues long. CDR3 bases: TGTGCCAGCAGTTTCTTCCCGTCCAAGCCCACTGAAGCTTTCTTT. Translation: CASSFFPSKPTEAFF.

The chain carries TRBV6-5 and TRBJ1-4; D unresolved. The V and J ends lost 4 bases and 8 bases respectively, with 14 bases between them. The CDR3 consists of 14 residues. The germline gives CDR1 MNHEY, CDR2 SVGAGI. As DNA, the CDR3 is TGTGCCAGCAGTTCTATGGGTGTTGACGAAAAACTGTTTTTT. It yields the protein CASSSMGVDEKLFF.

CDR3 bases: TGTGCCAGCAGGACCCAAGTCAACAGGGCCTTGGGGAAATTTTACGAGCAGTACTTC. Its translation: CASRTQVNRALGKFYEQYF. The chain has TRBV27 and TRBJ2-7; D may be TRBD1 (6 bases). This CDR3 spans 19 amino acids. V lost 6 bases to trimming and J lost 4 bases, with 31 bases between them. Germline CDR1 MNHEY, CDR2 SMNVEV (reference sequence).

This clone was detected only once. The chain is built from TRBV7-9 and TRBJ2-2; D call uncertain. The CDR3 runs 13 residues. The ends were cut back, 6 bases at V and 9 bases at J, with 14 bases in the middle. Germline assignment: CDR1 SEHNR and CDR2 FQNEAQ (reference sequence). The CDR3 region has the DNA TGTGCCAGCAGTCTACCCCACAGCAGGGAGCTGTTTTTT. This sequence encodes CASSLPHSRELFF.

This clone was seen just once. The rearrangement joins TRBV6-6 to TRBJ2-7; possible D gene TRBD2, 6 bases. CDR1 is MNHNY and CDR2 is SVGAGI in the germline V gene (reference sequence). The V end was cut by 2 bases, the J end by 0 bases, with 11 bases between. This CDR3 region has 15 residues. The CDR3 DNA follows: TGTGCCAGCAGTTACGAAGCGGGCGACTCCTACGAGCAGTACTTC. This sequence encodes CASSYEAGDSYEQYF.

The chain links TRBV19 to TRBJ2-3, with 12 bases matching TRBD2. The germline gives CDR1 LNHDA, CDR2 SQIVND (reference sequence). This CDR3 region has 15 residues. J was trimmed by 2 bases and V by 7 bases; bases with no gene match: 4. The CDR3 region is CASTWTSGITDTQYF. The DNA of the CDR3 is TGTGCCAGTACTTGGACTAGCGGGATCACAGATACGCAGTATTTT.

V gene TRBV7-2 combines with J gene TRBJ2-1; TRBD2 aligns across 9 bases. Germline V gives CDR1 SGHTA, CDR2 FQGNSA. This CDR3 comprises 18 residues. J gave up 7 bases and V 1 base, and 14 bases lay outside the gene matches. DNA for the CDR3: TGTGCCAGCAGCTTAGTGGTGAGCGGCGGGGGGGTGAGAAATGAGCAGTTCTTC. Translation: CASSLVVSGGGVRNEQFF.

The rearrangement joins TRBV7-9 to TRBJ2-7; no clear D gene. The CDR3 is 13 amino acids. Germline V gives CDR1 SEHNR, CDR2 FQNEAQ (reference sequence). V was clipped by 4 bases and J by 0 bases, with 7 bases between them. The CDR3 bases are TGTGCCAGCAGCTATGTTAGCTCCTACGAGCAGTACTTC. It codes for CASSYVSSYEQYF.

The CDR3 spells CASSPTAAFGYTF. As DNA, the CDR3 is TGCGCCAGCAGCCCGACAGCTGCCTTTGGCTACACCTTC. The chain links TRBV5-1 to TRBJ1-2; D is possibly TRBD1 (5 bases). Trimming stripped 4 bases from V and 7 bases from J, with 14 bases between. The germline V gene has CDR1 SGHRS and CDR2 YFSETQ. This CDR3 region has 13 residues.